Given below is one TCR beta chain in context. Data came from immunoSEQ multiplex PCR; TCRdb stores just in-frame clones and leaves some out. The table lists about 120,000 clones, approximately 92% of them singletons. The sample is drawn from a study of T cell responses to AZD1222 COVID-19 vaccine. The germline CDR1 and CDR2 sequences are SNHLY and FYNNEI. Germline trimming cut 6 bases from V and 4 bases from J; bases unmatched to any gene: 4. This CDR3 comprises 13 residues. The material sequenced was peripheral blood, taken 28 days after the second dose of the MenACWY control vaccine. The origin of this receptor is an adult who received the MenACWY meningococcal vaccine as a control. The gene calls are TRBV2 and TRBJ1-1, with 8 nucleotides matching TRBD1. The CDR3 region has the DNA TGTGCCAGCAGGTCGGACAGGGCCACTGAAGCTTTCTTT. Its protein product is CASRSDRATEAFF.